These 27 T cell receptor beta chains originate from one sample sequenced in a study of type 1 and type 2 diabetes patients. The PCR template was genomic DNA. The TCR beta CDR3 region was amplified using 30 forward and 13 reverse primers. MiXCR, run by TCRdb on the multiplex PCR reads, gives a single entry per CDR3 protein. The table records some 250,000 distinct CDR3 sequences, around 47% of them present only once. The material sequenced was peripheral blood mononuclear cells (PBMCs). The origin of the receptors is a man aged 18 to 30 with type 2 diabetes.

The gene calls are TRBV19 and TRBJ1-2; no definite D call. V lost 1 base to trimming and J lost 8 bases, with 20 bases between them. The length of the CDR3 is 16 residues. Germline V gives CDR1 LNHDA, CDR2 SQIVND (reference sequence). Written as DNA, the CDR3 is TGTGCCAGTAGTATAGTCGGGCAGGACTCATTATACGGCTACACCTTC. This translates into CASSIVGQDSLYGYTF.

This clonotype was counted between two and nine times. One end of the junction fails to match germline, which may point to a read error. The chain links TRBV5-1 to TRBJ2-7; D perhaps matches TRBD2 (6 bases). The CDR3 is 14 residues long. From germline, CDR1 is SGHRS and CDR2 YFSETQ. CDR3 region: CASSHGGSPYEQYF. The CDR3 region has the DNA TGTGCCAGCAGCCACGGGGGTAGTCCCTACGAGCAGTACTTC.

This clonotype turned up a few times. CDR3: CASSPSVIGGSSTDTQYF. As DNA, the CDR3 is TGTGCCAGTAGTCCCTCCGTGATTGGCGGGAGTAGCACAGATACGCAGTATTTT. This rearrangement joins TRBV19 to TRBJ2-3; TRBD2 agrees at 7 bases. CDR3 length: 18 residues. With V trimmed by 5 bases and J by 0 bases, 14 bases remained unmatched. Germline V gene sequence: CDR1 LNHDA, CDR2 SQIVND (reference sequence).

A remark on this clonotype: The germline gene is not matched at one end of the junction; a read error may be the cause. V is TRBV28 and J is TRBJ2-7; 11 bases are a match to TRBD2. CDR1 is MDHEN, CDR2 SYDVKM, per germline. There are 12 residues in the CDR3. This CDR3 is CASSLQGLAGNF. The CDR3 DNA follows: TGTGCCAGCAGTTTACAAGGACTAGCGGGTAACTTC.

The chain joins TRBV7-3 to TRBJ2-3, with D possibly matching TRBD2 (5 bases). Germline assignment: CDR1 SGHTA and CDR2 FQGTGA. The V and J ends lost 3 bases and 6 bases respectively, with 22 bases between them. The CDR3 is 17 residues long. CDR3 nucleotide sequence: TGTGCCAGCAGCTTCGACCCTCAACTAGGAAGAAGGGATACGCAGTATTTT. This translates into CASSFDPQLGRRDTQYF. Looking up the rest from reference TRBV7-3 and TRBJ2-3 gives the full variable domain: GAGVSQTPSNKVTEKGKYVELRCDPISGHTALYWYRQSLGQGPEFLIYFQGTGAADDSGLPNDRFFAVRPEGSVSTLKIQRTERGDSAVYLCASSFDPQLGRRDTQYFGPGTRLTVL.

CDR3 nucleotide sequence: TGCGCCAGCAGCCAAGTTGGAGAAGGGGTAGGGGCAGATACGCAGTATTTT. The encoded protein is CASSQVGEGVGADTQYF. The chain employs TRBV4-1 and TRBJ2-3, with D tentatively TRBD1 (5 bases). Germline CDR1 reads MGHRA; CDR2 reads YSYEKL. V lost 1 base and J lost 4, with 18 bases in between. The CDR3 runs to 17 residues.

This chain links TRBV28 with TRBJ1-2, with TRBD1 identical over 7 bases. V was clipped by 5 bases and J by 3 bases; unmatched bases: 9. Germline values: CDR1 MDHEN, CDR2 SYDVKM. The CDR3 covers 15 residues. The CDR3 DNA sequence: TGTGCCAGCAGTCCCTCACAGGGGCGGTACTATGGCTACACCTTC. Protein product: CASSPSQGRYYGYTF.

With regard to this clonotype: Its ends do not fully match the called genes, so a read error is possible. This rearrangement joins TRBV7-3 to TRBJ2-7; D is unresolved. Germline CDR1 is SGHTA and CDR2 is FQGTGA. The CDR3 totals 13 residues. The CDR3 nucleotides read TGCGCCAGCAGTGAGATACCCATCGGGGAGCAGTACTTC. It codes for CASSEIPIGEQYF.

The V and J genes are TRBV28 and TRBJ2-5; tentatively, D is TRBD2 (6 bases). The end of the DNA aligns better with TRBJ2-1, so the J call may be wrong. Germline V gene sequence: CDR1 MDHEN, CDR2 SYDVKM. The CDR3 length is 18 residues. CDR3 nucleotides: TGTGCCAGCAGTCCACCATCCCGGTTATCCACGGGACTGGATGAGCAGTTCTTC. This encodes CASSPPSRLSTGLDEQFF.

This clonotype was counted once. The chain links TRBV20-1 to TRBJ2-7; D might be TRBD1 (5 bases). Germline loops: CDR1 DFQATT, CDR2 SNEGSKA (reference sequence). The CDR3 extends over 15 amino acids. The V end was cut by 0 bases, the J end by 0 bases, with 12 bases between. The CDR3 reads CSARDDSRSSYEQYF. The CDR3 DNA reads TGCAGTGCTAGAGATGACAGCCGCAGCTCCTACGAGCAGTACTTC.

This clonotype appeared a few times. CDR3 in amino acids: CSVTTGNYGYTF. CDR3 DNA sequence: TGCAGCGTGACTACAGGGAACTATGGCTACACCTTC. The J gene is TRBJ1-2, the V gene TRBV29-1; D might be TRBD1 (6 bases). The CDR3 extends over 12 amino acids. V was cut by 6 bases and J by 2 bases, with 10 bases left in between. CDR1 is SQVTM and CDR2 is ANQGSEA in the germline V gene.

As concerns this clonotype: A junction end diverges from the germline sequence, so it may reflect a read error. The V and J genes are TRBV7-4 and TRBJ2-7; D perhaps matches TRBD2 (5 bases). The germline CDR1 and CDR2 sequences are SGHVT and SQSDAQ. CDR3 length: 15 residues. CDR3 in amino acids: CASSVAVDSTYEQYF. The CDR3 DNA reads TGTGCCAGCAGCGTAGCTGTGGACTCAACCTACGAGCAGTACTTC.

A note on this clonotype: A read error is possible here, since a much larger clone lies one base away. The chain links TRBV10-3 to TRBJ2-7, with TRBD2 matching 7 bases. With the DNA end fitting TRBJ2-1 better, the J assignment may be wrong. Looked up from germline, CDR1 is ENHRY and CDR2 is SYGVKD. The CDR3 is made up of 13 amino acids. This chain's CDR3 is CAIRASGRNEQFF. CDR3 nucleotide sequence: TGTGCCATCAGAGCTAGCGGACGGAATGAGCAGTTCTTC.

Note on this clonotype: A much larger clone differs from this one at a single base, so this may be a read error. CDR3 DNA: TGTGCCATCAGCAGATCGGACAGGGTCGCTGAAGCTTTCTTT. Its translation is CAISRSDRVAEAFF. The chain couples TRBV15 to TRBJ1-1, with 8 bases identical to TRBD1. From germline, CDR1 is LNHNV and CDR2 YYDKDF (reference sequence). The CDR3 sequence is 14 residues long. Combining the CDR3 with reference TRBV15 and TRBJ1-1 gives the whole variable domain DAMVIQNPRYQVTQFGKPVTLSCSQTLNHNVMYWYQQKSSQAPKLLFHYYDKDFNNEADTPDNFQSRRPNTSFCFLDIRSPGLGDTAMYLCAISRSDRVAEAFFGQGTRLTVV.

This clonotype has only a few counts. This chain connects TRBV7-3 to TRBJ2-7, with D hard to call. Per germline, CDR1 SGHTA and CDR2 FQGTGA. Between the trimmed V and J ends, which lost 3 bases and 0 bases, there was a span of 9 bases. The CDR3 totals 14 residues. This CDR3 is CASSFRSSSYEQYF. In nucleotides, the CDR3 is TGTGCCAGCAGCTTTCGCTCCAGCTCCTACGAGCAGTACTTC.

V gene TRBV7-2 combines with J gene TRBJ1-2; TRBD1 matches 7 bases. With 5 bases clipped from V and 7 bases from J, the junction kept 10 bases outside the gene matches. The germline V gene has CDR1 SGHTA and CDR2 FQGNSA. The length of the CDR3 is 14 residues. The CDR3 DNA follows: TGTGCCAGCAGCCCGACAGGGTTCGGCCGTGGCTACACCTTC. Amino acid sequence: CASSPTGFGRGYTF.

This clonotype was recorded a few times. Here the CDR3 DNA reads TGCAGTGCTACCGGTAGGGCGGGGAGACCATACGAGCAGTACTTC. It specifies CSATGRAGRPYEQYF. V usage is TRBV20-1 and J usage is TRBJ2-7; tentative D call: TRBD2 (6 bases). The CDR3 runs to 15 residues. Trimming pared 4 bases from V and 4 bases from J, leaving 20 bases between. The germline V gene has CDR1 DFQATT and CDR2 SNEGSKA (reference sequence).

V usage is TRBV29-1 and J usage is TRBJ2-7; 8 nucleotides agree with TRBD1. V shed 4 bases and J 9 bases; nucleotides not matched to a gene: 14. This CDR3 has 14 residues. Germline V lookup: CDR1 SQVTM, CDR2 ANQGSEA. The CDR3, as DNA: TGCAGCGTTGGGGCAGGACAGGGCCTTTCGGGGCAGTACTTC. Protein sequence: CSVGAGQGLSGQYF.

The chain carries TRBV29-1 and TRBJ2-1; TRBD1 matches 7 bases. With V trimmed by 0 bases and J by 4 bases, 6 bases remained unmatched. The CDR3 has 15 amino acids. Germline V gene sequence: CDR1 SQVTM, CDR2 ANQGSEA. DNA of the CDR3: TGCAGCGTTGAAGACGACAGGGCTATATACAATGAGCAGTTCTTC. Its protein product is CSVEDDRAIYNEQFF.

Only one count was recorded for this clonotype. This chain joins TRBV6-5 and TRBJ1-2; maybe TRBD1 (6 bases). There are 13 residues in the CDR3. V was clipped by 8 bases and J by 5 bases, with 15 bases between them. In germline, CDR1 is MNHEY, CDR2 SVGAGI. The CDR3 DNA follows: TGTGCCAGCGCTCGGGGGGCGCTTTATGGCTACACCTTC. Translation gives CASARGALYGYTF.

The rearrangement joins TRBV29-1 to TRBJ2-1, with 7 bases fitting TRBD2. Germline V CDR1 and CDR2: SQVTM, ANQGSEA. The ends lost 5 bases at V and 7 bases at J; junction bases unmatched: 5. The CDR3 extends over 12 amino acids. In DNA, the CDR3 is TGCAGCGTTATCGGGGAGGGGAATGAGCAGTTCTTC. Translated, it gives CSVIGEGNEQFF.

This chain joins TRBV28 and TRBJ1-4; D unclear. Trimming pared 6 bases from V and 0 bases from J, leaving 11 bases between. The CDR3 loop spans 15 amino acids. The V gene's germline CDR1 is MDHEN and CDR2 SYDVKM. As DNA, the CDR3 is TGTGCCAGCAGCCGCTTTATGACAACTAATGAAAAACTGTTTTTT. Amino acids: CASSRFMTTNEKLFF. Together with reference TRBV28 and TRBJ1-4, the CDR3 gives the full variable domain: DVKVTQSSRYLVKRTGEKVFLECVQDMDHENMFWYRQDPGLGLRLIYFSYDVKMKEKGDIPEGYSVSREKKERFSLILESASTNQTSMYLCASSRFMTTNEKLFFGSGTQLSVL.

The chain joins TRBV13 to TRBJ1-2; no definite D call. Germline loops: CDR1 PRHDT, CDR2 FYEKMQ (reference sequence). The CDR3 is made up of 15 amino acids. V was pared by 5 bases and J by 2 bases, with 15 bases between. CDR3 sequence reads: CASSLGVGGNYGYTF. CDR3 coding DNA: TGTGCCAGCAGCCTCGGTGTAGGTGGGAACTATGGCTACACCTTC.

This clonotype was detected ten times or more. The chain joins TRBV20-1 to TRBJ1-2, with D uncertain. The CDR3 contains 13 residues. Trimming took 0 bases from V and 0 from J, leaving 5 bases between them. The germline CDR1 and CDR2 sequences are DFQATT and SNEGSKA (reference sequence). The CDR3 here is CSARDSANYGYTF. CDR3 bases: TGCAGTGCTAGAGATTCGGCTAACTATGGCTACACCTTC.

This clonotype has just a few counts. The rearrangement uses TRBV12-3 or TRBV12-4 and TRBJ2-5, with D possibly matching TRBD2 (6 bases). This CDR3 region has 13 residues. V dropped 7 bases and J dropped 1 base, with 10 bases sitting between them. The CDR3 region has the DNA TGTGCCAGCAATAGGAGGGGCCAAGAGACCCAGTACTTC. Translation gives CASNRRGQETQYF.

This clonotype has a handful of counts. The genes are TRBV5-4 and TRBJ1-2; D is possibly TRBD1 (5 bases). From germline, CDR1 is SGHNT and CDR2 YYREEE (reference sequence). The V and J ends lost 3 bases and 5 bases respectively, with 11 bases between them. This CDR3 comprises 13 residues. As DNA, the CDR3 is TGTGCCAGCAGCTCCGGGGCCCAATATGGCTACACCTTC. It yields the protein CASSSGAQYGYTF.

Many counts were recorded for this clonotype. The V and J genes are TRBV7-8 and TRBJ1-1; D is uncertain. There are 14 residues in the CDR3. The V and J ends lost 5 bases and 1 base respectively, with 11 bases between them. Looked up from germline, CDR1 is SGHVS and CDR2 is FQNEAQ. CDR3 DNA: TGTGCCAGCAGCAAACGGACCGAGAACACTGAAGCTTTCTTT. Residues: CASSKRTENTEAFF.